One and the same sample provided the 18 T cell receptor beta chains below, sequenced in a study of cytomegalovirus exposure and HLA in healthy donors. Researchers ran the PCR with 60 Vbeta and 13 Jbeta primers. Some clones are missing from TCRdb's copy, which holds only in-frame ones; the method was immunoSEQ multiplex PCR. The sample records 180,000 or so clones, around 83% being singletons. Sequencing was carried out using PBMCs. These receptors were collected from a woman between 50 and 59 years old in good health and CMV-seropositive.

On this clone: One end of the junction varies from germline; a read error may be responsible. The chain joins TRBV7-9 to TRBJ2-3; TRBD1 might be the D (6 bases). This CDR3 region has 13 residues. The germline gives CDR1 SEHNR, CDR2 FQNEAQ (reference sequence). DNA for the CDR3: TGTTCCAGCAGTAGACAGGGCACAGATACGCAGTATTTT. It encodes CSSSRQGTDTQYF.

The chain recombines TRBV18 with TRBJ2-2; 8 nucleotides agree with TRBD1. The CDR3 totals 16 residues. Germline trimming cut 3 bases from V and 0 bases from J; bases unmatched to any gene: 3. Germline V lookup: CDR1 KGHSH, CDR2 LQKENI. The CDR3 region has the DNA TGTGCCAGCTCACCTCCGGGACAGGCGAACACCGGGGAGCTGTTTTTT. Translation: CASSPPGQANTGELFF.

The genes are TRBV11-3 and TRBJ1-1; 7 bases are a match to TRBD1. The CDR3 is 14 residues long. The V gene's germline CDR1 is SGHNT and CDR2 YENEEA. V was clipped by 5 bases and J by 2 bases; unmatched bases: 5. The CDR3: CASSETGTNTEAFF. CDR3 sequence (DNA): TGTGCCAGCAGCGAGACAGGGACTAACACTGAAGCTTTCTTT.

The CDR3 is CASSSDRANSPLHF. For the CDR3, the DNA is TGTGCCAGCAGTTCCGACAGGGCTAATTCACCCCTCCACTTT. This chain connects TRBV27 to TRBJ1-6; 7 bases agree with TRBD1. J lost 6 bases, V lost 4 bases, and 3 bases had no gene match. CDR1 MNHEY and CDR2 SMNVEV come from the germline V gene (reference sequence). This CDR3 spans 14 amino acids.

DNA for the CDR3: TGTGCAAGTCGCTTGGGACAGGGGCCGAACACTGAAGCTTTCTTT. This gives the protein CASRLGQGPNTEAFF. The rearrangement uses TRBV12-2 and TRBJ1-1; no DNA check was done on the table's D call, TRBD1. TRBV12-2 is recorded as a pseudogene. This CDR3 has 15 amino acids.

The chain carries TRBV2 and TRBJ1-6, with D possibly TRBD1 on 6 matching bases. CDR1 is SNHLY, CDR2 FYNNEI, per germline. V shed 5 bases and J shed 7 bases, with 15 bases lying between them. The CDR3 spans 15 residues. CDR3 loop: CASSSEGEGNSPLHF. Here the CDR3 DNA reads TGTGCCAGCAGTAGCGAGGGGGAGGGAAATTCACCCCTCCACTTT.

This clone was picked up many times. This rearrangement joins TRBV4-3 to TRBJ1-4, with 9 bases matching TRBD1. Germline CDR1 and CDR2: LGHNA and YSLEER. The CDR3 loop spans 14 amino acids. The V and J ends lost 8 bases and 8 bases, in that order; junction bases with no gene match: 9. CDR3 sequence (DNA): TGCGCCAGCGGCAACAGGGGGCTGGGAGAAAAACTGTTTTTT. As protein: CASGNRGLGEKLFF.

The rearrangement links TRBV5-1 to TRBJ2-5; TRBD1 agrees at 9 bases. Trimming cost V 4 bases and J 3 bases; bases outside gene matches: 4. Germline V gene data show CDR1 as SGHRS and CDR2 as YFSETQ. The length of the CDR3 is 14 residues. DNA of the CDR3: TGCGCCAGCAGCCGACAGGGGGAGGAAGAGACCCAGTACTTC. Translating gives CASSRQGEEETQYF.

This clone has a single count. The rearrangement links TRBV5-1 to TRBJ1-1; TRBD1 might be the D (5 bases). CDR3 size: 12 residues. V lost 4 bases and J 9 bases, leaving 13 bases between the germline ends. From germline, CDR1 is SGHRS and CDR2 YFSETQ. The CDR3 reads CASSTDTAKAFF. In DNA, the CDR3 is TGCGCCAGCAGCACGGACACGGCGAAAGCTTTCTTT. Full variable domain (remainder filled in from reference TRBV5-1 and TRBJ1-1): KAGVTQTPRYLIKTRGQQVTLSCSPISGHRSVSWYQQTPGQGLQFLFEYFSETQRNKGNFPGRFSGRQFSNSRSEMNVSTLELGDSALYLCASSTDTAKAFFGQGTRLTVV.

The V and J genes are TRBV5-1 and TRBJ1-4, with D possibly TRBD1 on 5 matching bases. CDR1 SGHRS and CDR2 YFSETQ come from the germline V gene. V was trimmed by 5 bases and J by 2 bases, leaving 10 bases between them. This CDR3 region has 14 residues. CDR3 sequence (DNA): TGCGCCAGCAGAAGGACAAGCACTAATGAAAAACTGTTTTTT. It codes for CASRRTSTNEKLFF. The full variable domain, in which reference TRBV5-1 and TRBJ1-4 provide the parts outside the CDR3, is KAGVTQTPRYLIKTRGQQVTLSCSPISGHRSVSWYQQTPGQGLQFLFEYFSETQRNKGNFPGRFSGRQFSNSRSEMNVSTLELGDSALYLCASRRTSTNEKLFFGSGTQLSVL.

The V and J genes are TRBV2 and TRBJ2-5, with D tentatively TRBD2 (6 bases). Trimming stripped 4 bases from V and 2 bases from J, with 11 bases between. The CDR3 covers 14 residues. In germline, CDR1 is SNHLY, CDR2 FYNNEI. This CDR3 reads CASSAGGKQETQYF. Written as DNA, the CDR3 is TGTGCCAGCAGTGCCGGGGGTAAACAAGAGACCCAGTACTTC.

The chain links TRBV5-4 to TRBJ2-7; 7 nucleotides line up with TRBD2. V lost 4 bases to trimming and J lost 7 bases; unmatched junction nucleotides: 8. The germline gives CDR1 SGHNT, CDR2 YYREEE (reference sequence). CDR3 length: 13 amino acids. DNA for the CDR3: TGTGCCAGCAGCCGTTTAGGGGAGGGGGAGCAGTACTTC. Translated, it gives CASSRLGEGEQYF. The entire variable domain, with the rest obtained from reference TRBV5-4 and TRBJ2-7, is as follows: ETGVTQSPTHLIKTRGQQVTLRCSSQSGHNTVSWYQQALGQGPQFIFQYYREEENGRGNFPPRFSGLQFPNYSSELNVNALELDDSALYLCASSRLGEGEQYFGPGTRLTVT.

This chain connects TRBV5-1 to TRBJ2-1; 12 bases are a match to TRBD2. Germline V gene lookup returns CDR1 SGHRS and CDR2 YFSETQ. Unmatched junction bases numbered 6, after V lost 4 bases and J lost 7 bases. This CDR3 contains 15 residues. The CDR3 DNA reads as TGCGCCAGCAGCCGACTAGCGGGAGAGGTAAATGAGCAGTTCTTC. Protein product: CASSRLAGEVNEQFF. Based on the CDR3 plus reference TRBV5-1 and TRBJ2-1, the full variable domain is KAGVTQTPRYLIKTRGQQVTLSCSPISGHRSVSWYQQTPGQGLQFLFEYFSETQRNKGNFPGRFSGRQFSNSRSEMNVSTLELGDSALYLCASSRLAGEVNEQFFGPGTRLTVL.

V is TRBV7-9 and J is TRBJ1-5, with D unclear. Germline V gene data show CDR1 as SEHNR and CDR2 as FQNEAQ (reference sequence). CDR3 length equals 13 residues. The V end lost 1 base, the J end lost 3 bases, and 4 bases lay between the germline ends. The CDR3 bases are TGTGCCAGCAGCTTAGGCTACAATCAGCCCCAGCATTTT. Protein: CASSLGYNQPQHF.

The chain carries TRBV4-3 and TRBJ2-3; possible D gene TRBD2, 5 bases. The CDR3 extends over 15 amino acids. Germline CDR1 is LGHNA and CDR2 is YSLEER. Trimming removed 4 bases from V and 1 base from J, with 12 bases in between. Written as DNA, the CDR3 is TGCGCCAGCAGCCCGAGATCGAGGGGCACAGATACGCAGTATTTT. Translating it yields CASSPRSRGTDTQYF.

V usage is TRBV4-2 and J usage is TRBJ2-7, with TRBD1 matching over 9 bases. Germline V gene lookup returns CDR1 LGHNA and CDR2 YNFKEQ. The V and J ends lost 0 bases and 4 bases, in that order; junction bases with no gene match: 1. This CDR3 has 14 amino acids. In DNA form, the CDR3 reads TGTGCCAGCAGCCAAGAGACAGGGGGGTACGAGCAGTACTTC. Translating it yields CASSQETGGYEQYF.

The chain employs TRBV4-3 and TRBJ1-2; TRBD1 aligns across 10 bases. The CDR3 runs 14 residues. V was pared by 0 bases and J by 8 bases, with 3 bases of the junction left unmatched. CDR1 and CDR2 (germline): LGHNA, YSLEER. The CDR3 DNA follows: TGCGCCAGCAGCCAAGACGGGACAGGGGTCGGCTACACCTTC. It encodes CASSQDGTGVGYTF.

The CDR3 sequence: CASSLGGTTPETQYF. CDR3 nucleotide sequence: TGTGCCAGCAGTTTGGGGGGTACCACCCCAGAGACCCAGTACTTC. The V call is TRBV28, the J call TRBJ2-5; D perhaps matches TRBD2 (6 bases). Germline V gene lookup returns CDR1 MDHEN and CDR2 SYDVKM. Trimming left V 3 bases short and J 4 bases short, with 15 bases between. The CDR3 runs to 15 residues. The whole variable domain, remainder taken from reference TRBV28 and TRBJ2-5, is DVKVTQSSRYLVKRTGEKVFLECVQDMDHENMFWYRQDPGLGLRLIYFSYDVKMKEKGDIPEGYSVSREKKERFSLILESASTNQTSMYLCASSLGGTTPETQYFGPGTRLLVL.